The 15 T cell receptor beta chains given below trace back to one sample, sequenced in a study of control samples from healthy donors and cancer patients. Using immunoSEQ multiplex PCR, the repertoire was profiled, and TCRdb retains in-frame clones only, with some absent. Of about 100,000 clones listed, about 82% are singletons. Sequenced: blood. The receptors were gathered from a man aged 25 to 40 in good health.

The V gene is TRBV6-5, the J gene TRBJ2-7; tentatively, D is TRBD2 (5 bases). The germline CDR1 and CDR2 sequences are MNHEY and SVGAGI. The CDR3 covers 16 residues. Deletions cut 0 bases from V and 1 base from J, with 13 bases between. The CDR3: CASSYSSGEASYEQYF. CDR3 DNA sequence: TGTGCCAGCAGTTACTCGAGCGGCGAGGCGTCCTACGAGCAGTACTTC.

This chain connects TRBV18 to TRBJ2-2; 8 nucleotides match TRBD2. The V gene's germline CDR1 is KGHSH and CDR2 LQKENI. The trim removed 3 bases at V and 1 base at J, leaving 4 bases unmatched. The length of the CDR3 is 16 residues. CDR3 bases: TGTGCCAGCTCACCGATGCTAGCGGGGAACACCGGGGAGCTGTTTTTT. It specifies CASSPMLAGNTGELFF.

This sequence joins TRBV4-2 and TRBJ1-1; 8 bases line up with TRBD1. CDR3 length: 14 residues. Per the germline V gene, CDR1 is LGHNA and CDR2 is YNFKEQ. V gave up 4 bases and J gave up 2 bases; unmatched junction bases: 3. CDR3 in DNA: TGTGCCAGCAGCCTACAGGGGGGCAACACTGAAGCTTTCTTT. Encoded protein: CASSLQGGNTEAFF.

The chain carries TRBV21-1 and TRBJ2-7; no check of the table's D call, TRBD1, against the DNA was made. TRBV21-1 corresponds to a pseudogene. This CDR3 spans 15 amino acids. This CDR3 is CASSKGAGPSYEQYF. In DNA, the CDR3 is TGTGCCAGCAGCAAAGGGGCAGGGCCTTCCTACGAGCAGTACTTC.

This clone was seen a handful of times. The V and J genes are TRBV7-3 and TRBJ1-5; D possibly corresponds to TRBD1 (6 bases). CDR3 length: 16 residues. CDR1 is SGHTA and CDR2 is FQGTGA in the germline V gene. V was shortened by 2 bases and J by 1 base, with 12 bases between the two germline ends. Here the CDR3 DNA reads TGTGCCAGCAGCTTAGGGGGCAGGGAAAGCAATCAGCCCCAGCATTTT. Encoded protein: CASSLGGRESNQPQHF.

This chain joins TRBV5-5 and TRBJ2-1, with D perhaps being TRBD1 or TRBD2 (5 bases each). CDR3 length: 14 residues. Germline V lookup: CDR1 SGHKS, CDR2 YYEKEE (reference sequence). Between the trimmed V and J ends, which lost 1 base and 3 bases, there was a span of 8 bases. CDR3 region: CASSLSGRYNEQFF. CDR3 in DNA: TGTGCCAGCAGCTTGTCGGGACGCTACAATGAGCAGTTCTTC.

This chain connects TRBV9 to TRBJ1-6, with no clear D. Trimming pared 3 bases from V and 7 bases from J, leaving 11 bases between. CDR3 length: 14 amino acids. Germline V lookup: CDR1 SGDLS, CDR2 YYNGEE. The CDR3 protein is CASSGNPGNSPLHF. As DNA, the CDR3 is TGTGCCAGCAGCGGTAACCCCGGGAATTCACCCCTCCACTTT.

J is TRBJ2-1 and V is TRBV24-1; the D is unclear. The CDR3 spans 11 residues. The ends were cut back, 5 bases at V and 10 bases at J, with 8 bases in the middle. Germline V gene data show CDR1 as KGHDR and CDR2 as SFDVKD. The CDR3 DNA reads TGTGCCACCAGTGGTGGTAGAGAGCAGTTCTTC. As protein: CATSGGREQFF.

CDR3 region: CASSLGGKGGQPQHF. The CDR3 DNA reads as TGTGCCAGCAGCTTAGGCGGTAAGGGTGGCCAGCCCCAGCATTTT. This chain connects TRBV7-2 to TRBJ1-5; D is undetermined. The CDR3 loop spans 15 amino acids. Germline assignment: CDR1 SGHTA and CDR2 FQGNSA. V was shortened by 1 base and J by 7 bases, with 14 bases between the two germline ends.

The rearrangement uses TRBV5-1 and TRBJ1-2; D is possibly TRBD1 (6 bases). This CDR3 contains 14 residues. Trimming took off 3 bases at V and 2 bases at J, with 11 bases between the two ends. Germline loops: CDR1 SGHRS, CDR2 YFSETQ. The chain's CDR3 is CASSSGATNYGYTF. In DNA, the CDR3 is TGCGCCAGCAGCTCAGGGGCGACGAACTATGGCTACACCTTC.

This clone was seen a single time. The rearrangement links TRBV5-5 to TRBJ1-2; D gene ambiguous. CDR1 is SGHKS and CDR2 is YYEKEE in the germline V gene (reference sequence). Trimming cost V 2 bases and J 3 bases, with 11 bases left between them. The CDR3 length is 14 residues. The CDR3 nucleotides are TGTGCCAGCAGCTTTCGGCAGGCGGACTATGGCTACACCTTC. This encodes CASSFRQADYGYTF.

The chain uses TRBV11-3 and TRBJ2-3; D perhaps matches TRBD1 (5 bases). Germline V gene data show CDR1 as SGHNT and CDR2 as YENEEA. Trimming pared 1 base from V and 9 bases from J, leaving 11 bases between. This CDR3 is 13 amino acids long. The CDR3 sequence: CASSLGRVGTQYF. The CDR3 region has the DNA TGTGCCAGCAGCTTAGGCAGGGTTGGCACGCAGTATTTT.

The chain has TRBV29-1 and TRBJ2-5; TRBD1 is a possible D gene (5 bases). The germline V gene has CDR1 SQVTM and CDR2 ANQGSEA. The CDR3 runs to 15 residues. Trimming stripped 6 bases from V and 2 bases from J, with 19 bases between. CDR3 bases: TGCAGCGTAAAGTTCGGCAGGGCCGTACAAGAGACCCAGTACTTC. Translation gives CSVKFGRAVQETQYF.

This rearrangement joins TRBV6-5 to TRBJ2-6, with D uncertain. The CDR3 sequence is 13 residues long. Germline V gives CDR1 MNHEY, CDR2 SVGAGI. Trimming shortened V by 6 bases and J by 0 bases, and 3 bases separated the two germline ends. CDR3 sequence: CASSRSGANVLTF. CDR3 bases: TGTGCCAGCAGCCGCTCTGGGGCCAACGTCCTGACTTTC.

This chain links TRBV30 with TRBJ1-1, with D tentatively TRBD1 (6 bases). The CDR3 is made up of 14 amino acids. Trimming shortened V by 0 bases and J by 0 bases, and 8 bases separated the two germline ends. CDR1 GTSNPN and CDR2 SVGIG come from the germline V gene (reference sequence). CDR3 sequence (DNA): TGTGCCTGGAGTGTAAGGGGGGTGAACACTGAAGCTTTCTTT. Translated, it gives CAWSVRGVNTEAFF.